This TCR beta chain was captured in a study of shared clonotypes between healthy human individuals. Assay used: immunoSEQ multiplex PCR; TCRdb lists only in-frame clones, some missing. Of more than 1,200,000 clones listed, roughly 98.5% are singletons. The CDR3 runs to 14 residues. CDR1 SGHTS and CDR2 YDEGEE come from the germline V gene. The V gene lost 1 base and the J gene lost 6 bases, with 13 bases spanning the gap. This clonotype originated in a young man in good health. The sequencing input was naive CD4+ T cells sorted from blood. Subset noted: CD45RA+ positively selected. The chain recombines TRBV5-8 with TRBJ1-1; D is ambiguous. The CDR3 nucleotides read TGTGCCAGCAGCTTGTCGGGCGGGAAGGCTGAAGCTTTCTTT. It codes for CASSLSGGKAEAFF.